Shown below are 19 T cell receptor beta chains from a single sample sequenced in a study of T cells in Graves' hyperthyroidism and ophthalmopathy. Amplification of TCR beta CDR3 regions used RNA as the template. The HTBI set primed first-round TCR CDR3 RT-PCR. TCRdb re-analysed the multiplex PCR reads in MiXCR, keeping a single row per CDR3 protein. The table has roughly 510,000 distinct CDR3 sequences, 20% seen once. Sequencing used blood. The receptors stem from a man younger than 35 with Graves' hyperthyroidism.

The chain employs TRBV6-1 and TRBJ1-2; the D gene is possibly TRBD1 (5 bases). This CDR3 is built from 17 residues. Between the trimmed V and J ends, which lost 5 bases and 0 bases, there was a span of 19 bases. CDR1 is MNHNS, CDR2 SASEGT, per germline. CDR3 sequence: CASSPMGTTPSNYGYTF. CDR3 in DNA: TGTGCCAGCAGTCCCATGGGGACGACACCTTCTAACTATGGCTACACCTTC.

This clonotype has a count of ten or more. This sequence joins TRBV28 and TRBJ2-4; 10 bases map to TRBD2. V lost 2 bases and J lost 0; bases outside the gene matches: 7. CDR1 and CDR2 (germline): MDHEN, SYDVKM. The CDR3 has 18 residues. CDR3 coding DNA: TGTGCCAGCAGTTTAGGACTAGCGGACGATCTAGCCAAAAACATTCAGTACTTC. This codes for CASSLGLADDLAKNIQYF.

A note on this clonotype: A much bigger clone sits one base away, suggesting this may be a read error. The chain carries TRBV13 and TRBJ1-2; D is perhaps TRBD1 (5 bases). This CDR3 contains 15 residues. Trimming removed 4 bases from V and 3 bases from J, with 15 bases in between. Germline V gene data show CDR1 as PRHDT and CDR2 as FYEKMQ (reference sequence). The DNA for the CDR3 is TGTGCCAGCAGCTCCCGGGGCAAACTTTACTATGGCTACACCTTC. Protein product: CASSSRGKLYYGYTF.

This clonotype was recorded many times. The chain is built from TRBV19 and TRBJ1-1; weak D call: TRBD1 (6 bases). The V gene's germline CDR1 is LNHDA and CDR2 SQIVND (reference sequence). The V and J ends lost 2 bases and 4 bases respectively, with 14 bases between them. The length of the CDR3 is 15 residues. CDR3 loop: CASSISLGQFTEAFF. The CDR3 DNA reads TGTGCCAGTAGTATATCCCTTGGACAGTTCACTGAAGCTTTCTTT.

This clonotype occurred many times. CDR3 protein: CASSLAGQGQETQYF. CDR3 DNA sequence: TGTGCCAGCAGCTTGGCCGGGCAGGGCCAAGAGACCCAGTACTTC. This rearrangement joins TRBV5-6 to TRBJ2-5; D may be TRBD1 (5 bases). Germline values: CDR1 SGHDT, CDR2 YYEEEE. The CDR3 loop spans 15 amino acids. The V end was cut by 0 bases, the J end by 1 base, with 10 bases between.

In its sample, this clonotype was seen many times. This rearrangement joins TRBV9 to TRBJ2-5, with TRBD1 matching over 8 bases. The V segment lost 2 bases and the J segment 4 bases; nucleotides outside the gene matches: 7. The CDR3 loop spans 15 amino acids. Germline V gene data show CDR1 as SGDLS and CDR2 as YYNGEE. The CDR3 sequence is CASSVRGQGGETQYF. CDR3 in DNA: TGTGCCAGCAGCGTCAGGGGGCAGGGCGGAGAGACCCAGTACTTC.

This clonotype was seen at least ten times. The chain recombines TRBV5-6 with TRBJ2-7; TRBD1 matches 8 bases. This CDR3 has 15 amino acids. V dropped 4 bases and J dropped 3; count of bases not matched to a gene: 9. Germline CDR1 is SGHDT and CDR2 is YYEEEE. CDR3 nucleotide sequence: TGTGCCAGCAGCCCCCAGGGGGCTCATTTCTACGAGCAGTACTTC. This codes for CASSPQGAHFYEQYF.

This clonotype was observed many times. This chain links TRBV6-5 with TRBJ1-3; D is uncertain. CDR3 length equals 12 residues. V lost 2 bases and J 8 bases, leaving 7 bases between the germline ends. Germline CDR1 is MNHEY and CDR2 is SVGAGI. The CDR3 region is CASSYPGDTIYF. Written as DNA, the CDR3 is TGTGCCAGCAGTTACCCAGGTGACACCATATATTTT.

This clonotype occurred many times. The chain recombines TRBV12-3 or TRBV12-4 with TRBJ2-7; 13 bases are shared with TRBD2. This CDR3 is 18 amino acids long. V shed 5 bases, J shed 2 bases, and the junction held 12 bases outside the gene matches. CDR3 in amino acids: CASSPQIRTSGRAYEQYF. CDR3 in DNA: TGTGCCAGCAGTCCTCAAATCCGAACTAGCGGGAGGGCCTACGAGCAGTACTTC.

The DNA for the CDR3 is TGCGCCAGCAGCCCTCCCACAGGGTTGCTGCAAGCTTTCTTT. Its translation is CASSPPTGLLQAFF. The gene calls are TRBV5-1 and TRBJ1-1, with a weak D call TRBD1 (6 bases). The CDR3 consists of 14 residues. The V gene's germline CDR1 is SGHRS and CDR2 YFSETQ. Trimming left V 4 bases short and J 9 bases short, with 19 bases between.

This rearrangement joins TRBV20-1 to TRBJ2-2; D uncertain. V was clipped by 4 bases and J by 1 base, with 10 bases between them. CDR1 is DFQATT, CDR2 SNEGSKA, per germline (reference sequence). The length of the CDR3 is 14 residues. The CDR3 DNA sequence: TGCAGTGCTAAGGATGGTCGGAACACCGGGGAGCTGTTTTTT. Its protein product is CSAKDGRNTGELFF.

This sequence joins TRBV29-1 and TRBJ1-1, with 7 bases fitting TRBD1. Germline V lookup: CDR1 SQVTM, CDR2 ANQGSEA. The CDR3 extends over 12 amino acids. V shed 2 bases and J 7 bases; nucleotides not matched to a gene: 4. In nucleotides, the CDR3 is TGCAGCGTTGAAAGGGGGCGGGATGAAGCTTTCTTT. Translated, it gives CSVERGRDEAFF.

There are many counts of this clonotype. The CDR3 loop is CASSRTPPGWTEAFF. In DNA form, the CDR3 reads TGTGCCAGCAGCCGAACCCCCCCGGGGTGGACTGAAGCTTTCTTT. V is TRBV3-1 and J is TRBJ1-1; D not certain. V was shortened by 4 bases and J by 5 bases, with 17 bases between the two germline ends. CDR1 and CDR2 from the germline V gene are LGHDT and YNNKEL (reference sequence). The CDR3 consists of 15 residues.

This clonotype was found many times. The chain employs TRBV12-3 or TRBV12-4 and TRBJ1-2, with D possibly being TRBD1 (5 bases). V was shortened by 1 base and J by 7 bases, with 19 bases between the two germline ends. The CDR3 totals 16 residues. The CDR3 sequence: CASSLELTASPPGYTF. In DNA, the CDR3 is TGTGCCAGCAGTTTAGAGTTGACAGCGAGCCCCCCTGGCTACACCTTC.

This clonotype was observed many times. The chain links TRBV20-1 to TRBJ1-2; D unresolved. Per germline, CDR1 DFQATT and CDR2 SNEGSKA (reference sequence). This CDR3 is built from 11 residues. V lost 6 bases to trimming and J lost 8 bases, with 13 bases between them. This chain's CDR3 is CSAPRLDGYTF. The CDR3 DNA sequence: TGCAGTGCCCCTAGATTGGACGGCTACACCTTC.

This clonotype was picked up many times. The V call is TRBV19, the J call TRBJ2-5, with 9 bases aligning to TRBD2. The CDR3 spans 15 residues. CDR1 and CDR2 from the germline V gene are LNHDA and SQIVND (reference sequence). V was clipped by 4 bases and J by 2 bases; unmatched bases: 5. The DNA for the CDR3 is TGTGCCAGTAGTACCGGGCTAGCGGGGCAAGAGACCCAGTACTTC. The encoded protein is CASSTGLAGQETQYF.

This clonotype has a count of ten or more. The chain links TRBV12-5 to TRBJ1-1; tentative D call: TRBD1 (5 bases). V lost 1 base and J 0 bases, leaving 12 bases between the germline ends. The CDR3 runs to 16 residues. CDR1 and CDR2 from the germline V gene are LGHNT and FRNRAP. For the CDR3, the DNA is TGTGCTAGTGGTTTGGCCTCGGGACGGTTGAACACTGAAGCTTTCTTT. It encodes CASGLASGRLNTEAFF.

This clonotype was observed at least ten times. The rearrangement joins TRBV29-1 to TRBJ1-1; D uncertain. The CDR3 sequence is 10 residues long. V was cut by 6 bases and J by 10 bases, with 12 bases left in between. CDR1 SQVTM and CDR2 ANQGSEA come from the germline V gene. CDR3 in amino acids: CSVADERAFF. The CDR3 bases are TGCAGCGTCGCGGACGAGCGAGCTTTCTTT.

The sample holds a few counts of this clonotype. The chain employs TRBV6-1 and TRBJ2-2; TRBD1 might be the D (6 bases). The CDR3 sequence is 15 residues long. Trimming removed 8 bases at V and 0 bases at J, with 13 bases between. Per the germline V gene, CDR1 is MNHNS and CDR2 is SASEGT. As DNA, the CDR3 is TGTGCCAGCGCTGGGGGCAACGCGAACACCGGGGAGCTGTTTTTT. This sequence encodes CASAGGNANTGELFF.